These 4 T cell receptor beta chains came from one sample sequenced in a study of Ad26.COV2.S vaccination and SARS-CoV-2 variants. Treatment specified: around 19 received Ad26.COV2.S at low or high dose, single or two shots; about 5 received placebo; per-sample allocation not given. Sample collection was performed on day 63 after the first vaccine or placebo injection. Clones were read by immunoSEQ multiplex PCR, and TCRdb kept only the in-frame ones, dropping some. This table has about 350,000 clones, approximately 85% appearing once. The material was peripheral blood, obtained in a trial of Ad26.COV2.S vaccine versus placebo. These receptor sequences come from a person aged 18-60 years who received the Ad26.COV2.S COVID-19 vaccine or a placebo.

J is TRBJ1-2 and V is TRBV13; D gene uncertain. The CDR3 is 13 amino acids. The V gene's germline CDR1 is PRHDT and CDR2 FYEKMQ (reference sequence). Between the trimmed V and J ends, which lost 3 bases and 2 bases, there was a span of 7 bases. The CDR3 DNA is TGTGCCAGCAGCTTCGGGCAGAACTATGGCTACACCTTC. Its translation is CASSFGQNYGYTF.

V gene TRBV11-2 combines with J gene TRBJ1-1; D call uncertain. The germline CDR1 and CDR2 sequences are SGHAT and FQNNGV. The CDR3 covers 12 residues. Trimming took off 8 bases at V and 4 bases at J, with 11 bases between the two ends. The CDR3 spells CASRIRGTEAFF. DNA for the CDR3: TGTGCCAGCCGTATTCGGGGCACTGAAGCTTTCTTT.

CDR3: CASSPGSYKMNTEAFF. Written as DNA, the CDR3 is TGCGCCAGCAGTCCAGGGAGTTACAAGATGAACACTGAAGCTTTCTTT. V gene TRBV10-1 combines with J gene TRBJ1-1, with a possible D match to TRBD1 (5 bases). The CDR3 is 16 residues long. V shed 5 bases and J shed 0 bases, with 16 bases lying between them. Germline V lookup: CDR1 WNHNN, CDR2 SYGVQD (reference sequence).

The rearrangement links TRBV9 to TRBJ2-5, with 7 bases fitting TRBD1. The CDR3 has 14 residues. J gave up 5 bases and V 0 bases, and 4 bases lay outside the gene matches. Germline lookup yields CDR1 SGDLS and CDR2 YYNGEE. In nucleotides, the CDR3 is TGTGCCAGCAGCGTAGGGACAGGTTGGGAGACCCAGTACTTC. Translated: CASSVGTGWETQYF. Using reference TRBV9 and TRBJ2-5 for the parts outside the CDR3, the full variable domain is DSGVTQTPKHLITATGQRVTLRCSPRSGDLSVYWYQQSLDQGLQFLIQYYNGEERAKGNILERFSAQQFPDLHSELNLSSLELGDSALYFCASSVGTGWETQYFGPGTRLLVL.